Listed here are 9 T cell receptor beta chains from one sample, sequenced in a study of response to subunit inactivated influenza vaccine (dated by TCRdb to 2017 to 2018). The library was generated by RT-PCR. Data came from an Illumina HiSeq 2500. The raw public data were reprocessed by TCRdb itself: fastp quality trimming at Q25, MiXCR clonotype calling, in-frame beta chains only. Entries that share a CDR3 protein sequence are merged under the most common genes and DNA. The sample table contains 530,000 or so distinct CDR3 sequences; only one count was recorded for around 11% of them. The top ten clonotypes cover around 9.6% of the sample. Sequenced here: PBMCs from blood, sampled on the day of vaccination. Every receptor here comes from a man aged 50-59 years who received an inactivated influenza vaccine. Donor details come from another sample of the same person, matched by shared clones.

This sequence joins TRBV4-2 and TRBJ1-2; unclear D gene. The ends were cut back, 7 bases at V and 7 bases at J, with 19 bases in the middle. The CDR3 runs 14 residues. Germline V gene sequence: CDR1 LGHNA, CDR2 YNFKEQ. CDR3 DNA sequence: TGTGCCAGCACCGCGATAGGGCTCCCAGGTGGCTACACCTTC. Amino acids: CASTAIGLPGGYTF.

This clonotype was counted at least ten times. The chain links TRBV15 to TRBJ2-3; TRBD1 aligns across 7 bases. CDR3 length equals 13 residues. Unmatched junction bases numbered 3, after V lost 2 bases and J lost 7 bases. Germline CDR1 reads LNHNV; CDR2 reads YYDKDF (reference sequence). This CDR3 is CATSRSGQYTQYF. DNA for the CDR3: TGTGCCACCAGCAGATCGGGACAGTATACGCAGTATTTT.

This clonotype showed up just a few times. This rearrangement joins TRBV5-4 to TRBJ2-3; weak D call: TRBD2 (6 bases). V gave up 0 bases and J gave up 4 bases, with 9 bases separating them. This CDR3 has 14 amino acids. Germline assignment: CDR1 SGHNT and CDR2 YYREEE (reference sequence). The DNA for the CDR3 is TGTGCCAGCAGCTTGGAGGGACTTTCAGATACGCAGTATTTT. Residues: CASSLEGLSDTQYF.

The genes are TRBV5-5 and TRBJ2-1; weak D call: TRBD1 (5 bases). CDR1 and CDR2 from the germline V gene are SGHKS and YYEKEE (reference sequence). The CDR3 consists of 15 residues. Trimming left V 5 bases short and J 8 bases short, with 20 bases between. CDR3 in DNA: TGTGCCAGCAGTTTTTCGGGCAGGGTGGGCGATGAGCAGTTCTTC. Amino acids: CASSFSGRVGDEQFF.

This clonotype was recorded a few times. The chain couples TRBV10-3 to TRBJ1-6; perhaps TRBD1 as D (5 bases). CDR3 length: 12 amino acids. Germline CDR1 and CDR2: ENHRY and SYGVKD. V was trimmed by 8 bases and J by 8 bases, leaving 10 bases between them. This chain's CDR3 is CAIGRDDSPLHF. DNA of the CDR3: TGTGCCATCGGCAGGGATGATTCACCCCTCCACTTT.

This clonotype was detected only a few times. The V and J genes are TRBV29-1 and TRBJ2-3; 13 nucleotides align to TRBD2. The length of the CDR3 is 13 residues. CDR1 and CDR2 from the germline V gene are SQVTM and ANQGSEA. Trimming removed 4 bases from V and 6 bases from J; junction bases left unmatched: 1. CDR3 region: CSVGTSGSDTQYF. In nucleotides, the CDR3 is TGCAGCGTTGGGACTAGCGGGAGTGATACGCAGTATTTT.

The genes are TRBV11-2 and TRBJ1-6; 7 nucleotides align to TRBD1. The V and J ends lost 1 base and 10 bases, in that order; junction bases with no gene match: 4. There are 14 residues in the CDR3. Germline V gives CDR1 SGHAT, CDR2 FQNNGV. The CDR3, as DNA: TGTGCCAGCAGCTTAGGGGGGGACAGCTCACCCCTCCACTTT. Protein sequence: CASSLGGDSSPLHF.

This chain links TRBV21-1 with TRBJ2-1; the DNA was not used to check the table's D call, TRBD1. TRBV21-1 is listed as a pseudogene. The CDR3 is 18 amino acids. The CDR3 DNA sequence: TGTGCCAGCAGCAAAGGATTGGGGCCGAGCCACCATCTCAATGAGCAGTTCTTC. The encoded protein is CASSKGLGPSHHLNEQFF.

The V gene is TRBV5-1, the J gene TRBJ2-3; D unresolved. There are 15 residues in the CDR3. Trimming pared 5 bases from V and 1 base from J, leaving 14 bases between. The germline gives CDR1 SGHRS, CDR2 YFSETQ. For the CDR3, the DNA is TGCGCCAGCAGTCACTTTGGACGAGGCACAGATACGCAGTATTTT. Protein sequence: CASSHFGRGTDTQYF.